Listed here are 23 T cell receptor beta chains from one sample, sequenced in a study of glioma-infiltrating T cells after dendritic cell vaccination. The assay was immunoSEQ multiplex PCR, and TCRdb's table has in-frame clones only and misses some. The repertoire holds some 100,000 clones, with around 80% as singletons. The starting material was blood, obtained before dendritic cell vaccination. Every receptor here comes from a human donor with glioblastoma.

Here the CDR3 reads CSAPGGPETQYF. The CDR3 DNA sequence: TGCAGCGCCCCGGGGGGGCCAGAGACCCAGTACTTC. The chain carries TRBV29-1 and TRBJ2-5; 8 bases line up with TRBD2. The length of the CDR3 is 12 residues. V shed 7 bases, J shed 4 bases, and the junction held 5 bases outside the gene matches. The germline V gene has CDR1 SQVTM and CDR2 ANQGSEA.

The V and J genes are TRBV2 and TRBJ2-2; 8 nucleotides agree with TRBD2. CDR1 is SNHLY and CDR2 is FYNNEI in the germline V gene. The CDR3 sequence is 13 residues long. Trimming at V came to 9 bases and at J to 5 bases, leaving 5 bases not matched to a gene. In DNA, the CDR3 is TGTGCCAGTCGGACTAGCCGGACCGGGGAGCTGTTTTTT. Protein sequence: CASRTSRTGELFF.

This clone was counted a few times. The chain couples TRBV19 to TRBJ2-3; 8 bases agree with TRBD1. V lost 7 bases and J lost 4; bases outside the gene matches: 10. The CDR3 runs to 15 residues. Germline loops: CDR1 LNHDA, CDR2 SQIVND (reference sequence). CDR3 nucleotides: TGTGCCAGTAAGCCCAGGGGGCTAATGGCAGATACGCAGTATTTT. The encoded protein is CASKPRGLMADTQYF. Together with reference TRBV19 and TRBJ2-3, the CDR3 gives the full variable domain: DGGITQSPKYLFRKEGQNVTLSCEQNLNHDAMYWYRQDPGQGLRLIYYSQIVNDFQKGDIAEGYSVSREKKESFPLTVTSAQKNPTAFYLCASKPRGLMADTQYFGPGTRLTVL.

J is TRBJ1-6 and V is TRBV2; 9 bases line up with TRBD1. This CDR3 is built from 15 residues. With V trimmed by 4 bases and J by 8 bases, 6 bases remained unmatched. Germline V lookup: CDR1 SNHLY, CDR2 FYNNEI. The DNA for the CDR3 is TGTGCCAGCAGTGTGGGGGACAGGGAATATTCACCCCTCCACTTT. This encodes CASSVGDREYSPLHF.

The V and J genes are TRBV9 and TRBJ1-3; D is undetermined. Per the germline V gene, CDR1 is SGDLS and CDR2 is YYNGEE. With 0 bases removed from V and 0 bases from J, the gap between germline ends came to 4 bases. The CDR3 is 14 amino acids. The CDR3 reads CASSVAFSGNTIYF. CDR3 coding DNA: TGTGCCAGCAGCGTAGCCTTCTCTGGAAACACCATATATTTT.

This clone was counted a single time. The gene calls are TRBV6-1 and TRBJ1-4, with 8 bases fitting TRBD1. V shed 6 bases, J shed 7 bases, and the junction held 4 bases outside the gene matches. This CDR3 contains 13 residues. The germline CDR1 and CDR2 sequences are MNHNS and SASEGT. DNA for the CDR3: TGTGCCAGCAGAGCAGGGGGCTCTGAAAAACTGTTTTTT. Translation: CASRAGGSEKLFF.

The rearrangement links TRBV10-3 to TRBJ2-1; 9 nucleotides align to TRBD1. Germline assignment: CDR1 ENHRY and CDR2 SYGVKD. Germline trimming cut 2 bases from V and 3 bases from J; bases unmatched to any gene: 2. The length of the CDR3 is 15 residues. CDR3 amino acids: CAISEGTGFYNEQFF. The CDR3 DNA reads TGTGCCATCAGTGAGGGGACAGGGTTCTACAATGAGCAGTTCTTC.

In its sample, this clone was seen a few times. V is TRBV7-9 and J is TRBJ2-1, with 9 bases lining up with TRBD2. Germline CDR1 SEHNR, CDR2 FQNEAQ (reference sequence). V dropped 1 base and J dropped 0; count of bases not matched to a gene: 7. This CDR3 contains 18 residues. CDR3 coding DNA: TGTGCCAGCAGCTTAGGGGCTAGCGGGGACAGCTCCTACAATGAGCAGTTCTTC. Protein sequence: CASSLGASGDSSYNEQFF.

A few counts support this clone. The sample holds other DNA sequences that translate to the same CDR3. V is TRBV5-4 and J is TRBJ2-7; tentative D call: TRBD1 (5 bases). V was cut by 10 bases and J by 3 bases, with 17 bases left in between. Germline V lookup: CDR1 SGHNT, CDR2 YYREEE (reference sequence). There are 13 residues in the CDR3. The CDR3 reads CAPDSHYIYEQYF. As DNA, the CDR3 is TGTGCCCCAGACAGCCATTATATCTACGAGCAGTACTTC.

The J gene is TRBJ1-1, the V gene TRBV18; D not certain. V dropped 3 bases and J dropped 3 bases, with 14 bases sitting between them. This CDR3 region has 15 residues. Germline V CDR1 and CDR2: KGHSH, LQKENI. The CDR3 sequence: CASSPQMGEDTEAFF. CDR3 in DNA: TGTGCCAGCTCACCCCAGATGGGTGAGGACACTGAAGCTTTCTTT.

This sequence joins TRBV9 and TRBJ2-6; possibly TRBD1 for D (6 bases). The CDR3 sequence is 18 residues long. V was trimmed by 4 bases and J by 0 bases, leaving 17 bases between them. In germline, CDR1 is SGDLS, CDR2 YYNGEE. The CDR3 region is CASSSPTGPSSGANVLTF. Written as DNA, the CDR3 is TGTGCCAGCAGCTCCCCGACAGGCCCCAGCTCTGGGGCCAACGTCCTGACTTTC.

CDR3 DNA: TGTGCCTGGGCGTGGCGGGGCGGCTACACCTTC. Its protein product is CAWAWRGGYTF. V is TRBV30 and J is TRBJ1-2; perhaps TRBD1 as D (5 bases). V gave up 5 bases and J gave up 8 bases, with 12 bases separating them. CDR1 and CDR2 from the germline V gene are GTSNPN and SVGIG (reference sequence). CDR3 length equals 11 residues. Complete variable domain (other parts from reference TRBV30 and TRBJ1-2): SQTIHQWPATLVQPVGSPLSLECTVEGTSNPNLYWYRQAAGRGLQLLFYSVGIGQISSEVPQNLSASRPQDRQFILSSKKLLLSDSGFYLCAWAWRGGYTFGSGTRLTVV.

This clone was counted a few times. The rearrangement links TRBV10-2 to TRBJ1-5, with 11 positions matching TRBD1. J lost 7 bases, V lost 6 bases, and 2 bases had no gene match. This CDR3 region has 13 residues. Germline V gene lookup returns CDR1 WSHSY and CDR2 SAAADI. CDR3 amino acids: CASRGQGGQPQHF. CDR3 DNA sequence: TGCGCCAGCAGGGGACAGGGGGGACAGCCCCAGCATTTT.

This clone was observed a handful of times. CDR3: CASSSGQGFTEAFF. The CDR3 DNA reads TGCGCCAGCAGCTCTGGACAGGGGTTCACTGAAGCTTTCTTT. The V and J genes are TRBV5-1 and TRBJ1-1; 9 nucleotides agree with TRBD1. The CDR3 is 14 amino acids. Per the germline V gene, CDR1 is SGHRS and CDR2 is YFSETQ. The junction had 4 bases not matched to a gene; V was cut back by 3 bases and J by 4 bases. The entire variable domain, with the rest obtained from reference TRBV5-1 and TRBJ1-1, is as follows: KAGVTQTPRYLIKTRGQQVTLSCSPISGHRSVSWYQQTPGQGLQFLFEYFSETQRNKGNFPGRFSGRQFSNSRSEMNVSTLELGDSALYLCASSSGQGFTEAFFGQGTRLTVV.

The chain has TRBV12-5 and TRBJ1-2; no definite D call. Deletions cut 6 bases from V and 1 base from J, with 9 bases between. The CDR3 loop spans 13 amino acids. Germline values: CDR1 LGHNT, CDR2 FRNRAP. The DNA for the CDR3 is TGTGCTAGTGGCCCGAGCGATAACTATGGCTACACCTTC. Translation: CASGPSDNYGYTF.

This chain connects TRBV6-6 to TRBJ2-1, with D possibly being TRBD1 (6 bases). With 5 bases removed from V and 3 bases from J, the gap between germline ends came to 14 bases. CDR3 length: 15 residues. Germline V lookup: CDR1 MNHNY, CDR2 SVGAGI (reference sequence). As DNA, the CDR3 is TGTGCCAGCAGTACTCGGACAGCGATCTACAATGAGCAGTTCTTC. Its protein is CASSTRTAIYNEQFF.

V is TRBV7-9 and J is TRBJ1-2; possibly TRBD1 for D (6 bases). Trimming shortened V by 2 bases and J by 6 bases, and 7 bases separated the two germline ends. This CDR3 comprises 12 residues. Germline V gives CDR1 SEHNR, CDR2 FQNEAQ (reference sequence). DNA for the CDR3: TGTGCCAGCAGCTTACAGGGGAATGGCTACACCTTC. Its protein product is CASSLQGNGYTF.

The DNA for the CDR3 is TGTGCCAGCAGCGTAGGAGGGAGGGGCCAGGGAAAACTGTTTTTT. Protein sequence: CASSVGGRGQGKLFF. The chain is built from TRBV9 and TRBJ1-4; D possibly corresponds to TRBD1 (5 bases). Germline V gene sequence: CDR1 SGDLS, CDR2 YYNGEE. This CDR3 has 15 residues. V shed 0 bases and J shed 10 bases, with 16 bases lying between them.

The V call is TRBV25-1, the J call TRBJ2-7; TRBD2 matches 11 bases. The V and J ends lost 4 bases and 2 bases, in that order; junction bases with no gene match: 4. Germline V gene sequence: CDR1 MGHDK, CDR2 SYGVNS. The CDR3 sequence is 15 residues long. CDR3 in amino acids: CASSGVAGGAYEQYF. The CDR3 DNA is TGTGCCAGCAGTGGAGTAGCGGGGGGGGCCTACGAGCAGTACTTC.

The chain uses TRBV19 and TRBJ1-2, with D maybe TRBD1 (5 bases). There are 16 residues in the CDR3. Between the trimmed V and J ends, which lost 5 bases and 4 bases, there was a span of 20 bases. Germline V gives CDR1 LNHDA, CDR2 SQIVND (reference sequence). CDR3 in DNA: TGTGCCAGTAGTGGACCTGGGGTGGGGCTTCGCTATGGCTACACCTTC. This gives the protein CASSGPGVGLRYGYTF.

This chain joins TRBV5-1 and TRBJ2-3; the match to TRBD1 covers 8 bases. The germline CDR1 and CDR2 sequences are SGHRS and YFSETQ. This CDR3 contains 16 residues. With V trimmed by 3 bases and J by 3 bases, 9 bases remained unmatched. The CDR3, as DNA: TGCGCCAGCAGCTCCGACAGGGGCCGAAGTACAGATACGCAGTATTTT. It specifies CASSSDRGRSTDTQYF.

The table lists this clone with many counts. The J gene is TRBJ1-2, the V gene TRBV7-8; 8 bases match TRBD1. Germline-derived CDR1 and CDR2 are SGHVS and FQNEAQ. Trimming removed 1 base from V and 4 bases from J; junction bases left unmatched: 2. This CDR3 has 14 residues. The CDR3 reads CASSLGGQGYGYTF. In nucleotides, the CDR3 is TGTGCCAGCAGCTTAGGAGGACAGGGCTATGGCTACACCTTC. Full variable domain (remainder filled in from reference TRBV7-8 and TRBJ1-2): GAGVSQSPRYKVAKRGQDVALRCDPISGHVSLFWYQQALGQGPEFLTYFQNEAQLDKSGLPSDRFFAERPEGSVSTLKIQRTQQEDSAVYLCASSLGGQGYGYTFGSGTRLTVV.

V gene TRBV9 combines with J gene TRBJ2-7; 10 nucleotides line up with TRBD2. Germline V gene sequence: CDR1 SGDLS, CDR2 YYNGEE. V shed 0 bases, J shed 4 bases, and the junction held 7 bases outside the gene matches. This CDR3 contains 16 residues. The chain's CDR3 is CASSVGLAGAGYEQYF. Here the CDR3 DNA reads TGTGCCAGCAGCGTAGGTCTAGCGGGAGCGGGTTACGAGCAGTACTTC.